These 32 T cell receptor beta chains were all obtained from the same sample, sequenced in a study of cytomegalovirus exposure and HLA in healthy donors. Researchers ran the PCR with 60 Vbeta and 13 Jbeta primers. Profiling relied on immunoSEQ multiplex PCR, and the TCRdb table lists in-frame clones only, not all of them. This repertoire shows 100,000 to 150,000 clones, 80% to 90% found once; its top ten account for about 1%. The sequenced sample consisted of PBMCs. The origin of the receptors is a woman aged 30 to 39 in good health and CMV-seronegative.

This clone came up a few times. DNA of the CDR3: TGTGCCAGCAGTTTCCCGGGGGCTGGAAACACCATATATTTT. As protein: CASSFPGAGNTIYF. The V and J genes are TRBV6-5 and TRBJ1-3; tentatively, D is TRBD1 (5 bases). V lost 4 bases and J lost 2, with 9 bases in between. The CDR3 contains 14 residues. Germline V gene data show CDR1 as MNHEY and CDR2 as SVGAGI.

V usage is TRBV19 and J usage is TRBJ1-1; 7 bases are a match to TRBD1. CDR3 size: 13 residues. The J segment lost 6 bases and the V segment lost 5 bases, leaving 6 bases of the junction unmatched. The V gene's germline CDR1 is LNHDA and CDR2 SQIVND (reference sequence). CDR3 sequence reads: CASSFTGEAEAFF. CDR3 bases: TGTGCCAGTAGTTTCACAGGGGAGGCTGAAGCTTTCTTT. Full variable domain (missing parts from reference TRBV19 and TRBJ1-1): DGGITQSPKYLFRKEGQNVTLSCEQNLNHDAMYWYRQDPGQGLRLIYYSQIVNDFQKGDIAEGYSVSREKKESFPLTVTSAQKNPTAFYLCASSFTGEAEAFFGQGTRLTVV.

The V call is TRBV10-3, the J call TRBJ2-1; 8 bases align to TRBD2. From germline, CDR1 is ENHRY and CDR2 SYGVKD. This CDR3 spans 13 amino acids. V was clipped by 6 bases and J by 6 bases; unmatched bases: 4. The CDR3 nucleotides are TGTGCCATCAGGGGGACTAGTATCAATGAGCAGTTCTTC. Protein sequence: CAIRGTSINEQFF.

The chain links TRBV5-1 to TRBJ1-1, with 7 bases lining up with TRBD1. The CDR3 length is 15 residues. V lost 4 bases and J lost 2; bases outside the gene matches: 8. Germline V lookup: CDR1 SGHRS, CDR2 YFSETQ. CDR3 region: CASSPGAGGNTEAFF. In DNA, the CDR3 is TGCGCCAGCAGCCCCGGGGCAGGGGGAAACACTGAAGCTTTCTTT.

About this clone: The sample holds other DNA sequences that translate to the same CDR3. The chain recombines TRBV5-1 with TRBJ1-1; the match to TRBD1 covers 7 bases. The CDR3 has 15 amino acids. Germline V gene data show CDR1 as SGHRS and CDR2 as YFSETQ. V dropped 4 bases and J dropped 0; count of bases not matched to a gene: 6. CDR3 residues: CASSLTGTVNTEAFF. CDR3 bases: TGCGCCAGCAGCCTTACCGGGACAGTGAACACTGAAGCTTTCTTT.

The V and J genes are TRBV6-5 and TRBJ1-2; 10 bases line up with TRBD1. Trimming at V came to 2 bases and at J to 8 bases, leaving 8 bases not matched to a gene. Per germline, CDR1 MNHEY and CDR2 SVGAGI. CDR3 length: 15 residues. CDR3 in amino acids: CASSYDRDRGGGYTF. Written as DNA, the CDR3 is TGTGCCAGCAGTTACGACCGGGACAGGGGTGGCGGCTACACCTTC.

This chain joins TRBV28 and TRBJ1-1; no clear D. With 6 bases removed from V and 1 base from J, the gap between germline ends came to 9 bases. The CDR3 has 13 residues. The V gene's germline CDR1 is MDHEN and CDR2 SYDVKM. The CDR3 reads CASRPYRNTEAFF. DNA for the CDR3: TGTGCCAGCAGGCCATACAGGAACACTGAAGCTTTCTTT.

This clone was counted a single time. V and J are TRBV19 and TRBJ1-3; possible D gene TRBD1, 6 bases. Deletions cut 5 bases from V and 0 bases from J, with 26 bases between. Germline values: CDR1 LNHDA, CDR2 SQIVND (reference sequence). The CDR3 sequence is 20 residues long. CDR3 protein: CASSSPRQFSKTGSGNTIYF. CDR3 DNA: TGTGCCAGTAGTTCCCCCCGACAGTTCAGTAAGACAGGCTCTGGAAACACCATATATTTT.

This chain links TRBV2 with TRBJ2-1, with TRBD2 identical over 10 bases. V was clipped by 5 bases and J by 8 bases; unmatched bases: 6. The CDR3 length is 14 residues. CDR1 and CDR2 (germline): SNHLY, FYNNEI. As DNA, the CDR3 is TGTGCCAGCAGTTATTTAGGACTAGCGGATGAGCAGTTCTTC. It specifies CASSYLGLADEQFF.

This clone appeared once. The J gene is TRBJ1-5, the V gene TRBV7-8; TRBD1 aligns across 12 bases. The CDR3 sequence is 17 residues long. V gave up 4 bases and J gave up 6 bases; unmatched junction bases: 10. CDR1 is SGHVS and CDR2 is FQNEAQ in the germline V gene. CDR3 in amino acids: CASSSGRGTGGSQPQHF. Written as DNA, the CDR3 is TGTGCCAGCAGCTCGGGGAGGGGGACAGGGGGCTCTCAGCCCCAGCATTTT.

The J gene is TRBJ2-1, the V gene TRBV5-1, with 10 bases aligning to TRBD1. Losses at the gene ends were 4 bases for V and 0 bases for J; bases not matched to a gene: 7. CDR1 is SGHRS, CDR2 YFSETQ, per germline. This CDR3 has 17 residues. CDR3 sequence reads: CASSTRDRGSSYNEQFF. In nucleotides, the CDR3 is TGCGCCAGCAGCACCCGGGACAGGGGTAGCTCCTACAATGAGCAGTTCTTC.

This clone was found once. This specimen includes other DNA sequences encoding the same CDR3. The chain combines TRBV5-1 with TRBJ1-1, with TRBD1 matching 7 bases. The CDR3 has 14 amino acids. Trimming took 1 base from V and 4 from J; bases not matched to a gene: 4. Germline loops: CDR1 SGHRS, CDR2 YFSETQ. The CDR3 coding sequence is TGCGCCAGCAGCTTGTCTTCAGGGGGCACTGAAGCTTTCTTT. Protein: CASSLSSGGTEAFF.

Comments on this clone: A read error is likely, as this CDR3 ends without the conserved phenylalanine or tryptophan. The chain is built from TRBV4-3 and TRBJ1-1; possibly TRBD1 for D (6 bases). Between the trimmed V and J ends, which lost 1 base and 0 bases, there was a span of 12 bases. This CDR3 region has 16 residues. The germline gives CDR1 LGHNA, CDR2 YSLEER. CDR3 region: CASSQGARGVNTEAFL. As DNA, the CDR3 is TGCGCCAGCAGCCAAGGTGCCAGGGGCGTGAACACTGAAGCTTTCCTT.

The rearrangement uses TRBV25-1 and TRBJ2-5; D is possibly TRBD2 (5 bases). The CDR3 has 13 amino acids. The V gene lost 6 bases and the J gene lost 5 bases, with 13 bases spanning the gap. CDR1 and CDR2 from the germline V gene are MGHDK and SYGVNS. For the CDR3, the DNA is TGTGCCAGCAGGTACAAAACGGGGGAGACCCAGTACTTC. It encodes CASRYKTGETQYF. The full variable domain, completed using reference TRBV25-1 and TRBJ2-5, is EADIYQTPRYLVIGTGKKITLECSQTMGHDKMYWYQQDPGMELHLIHYSYGVNSTEKGDLSSESTVSRIRTEHFPLTLESARPSHTSQYLCASRYKTGETQYFGPGTRLLVL.

This clone occurred a few times. The V and J genes are TRBV5-4 and TRBJ1-1; no definite D call. Per the germline V gene, CDR1 is SGHNT and CDR2 is YYREEE (reference sequence). The V gene lost 2 bases and the J gene lost 3 bases, with 14 bases spanning the gap. There are 15 residues in the CDR3. CDR3 in amino acids: CASSLRREQYTEAFF. The CDR3 nucleotides read TGTGCCAGCAGCTTAAGAAGAGAACAGTACACTGAAGCTTTCTTT. The full variable domain, completed using reference TRBV5-4 and TRBJ1-1, is ETGVTQSPTHLIKTRGQQVTLRCSSQSGHNTVSWYQQALGQGPQFIFQYYREEENGRGNFPPRFSGLQFPNYSSELNVNALELDDSALYLCASSLRREQYTEAFFGQGTRLTVV.

The V call is TRBV6-5, the J call TRBJ2-7; 9 positions match TRBD1. The V gene's germline CDR1 is MNHEY and CDR2 SVGAGI. J lost 3 bases, V lost 5 bases, and 8 bases had no gene match. The CDR3 has 15 amino acids. CDR3 protein: CASSRTGDWYYEQYF. The CDR3 nucleotides read TGTGCCAGCAGTCGGACAGGGGACTGGTACTACGAGCAGTACTTC.

This rearrangement joins TRBV18 to TRBJ1-6, with a weak D call TRBD1 (6 bases). The ends were cut back, 3 bases at V and 1 base at J, with 7 bases in the middle. The germline CDR1 and CDR2 sequences are KGHSH and LQKENI. CDR3 length equals 15 residues. The DNA of the CDR3 is TGTGCCAGCTCACCGGGGGCGTCCTATAATTCACCCCTCCACTTT. This gives the protein CASSPGASYNSPLHF.

The chain joins TRBV19 to TRBJ2-7; 10 positions agree with TRBD1. This CDR3 spans 13 amino acids. From germline, CDR1 is LNHDA and CDR2 SQIVND (reference sequence). With V trimmed by 5 bases and J by 3 bases, 1 base remained unmatched. The CDR3 DNA follows: TGTGCCAGTAGTTGGGACAGGGGCTACGAGCAGTACTTC. Its translation: CASSWDRGYEQYF.

The chain uses TRBV6-1 and TRBJ2-1; 12 bases match TRBD1. CDR1 and CDR2 from the germline V gene are MNHNS and SASEGT. The CDR3 is made up of 15 amino acids. V was clipped by 5 bases and J by 7 bases; unmatched bases: 6. The CDR3 DNA reads TGTGCCAGCAGTTCGGGACAGGGGGCTTTTAATGAGCAGTTCTTC. Translated, it gives CASSSGQGAFNEQFF.

The V gene is TRBV18, the J gene TRBJ1-6; 8 nucleotides align to TRBD1. The germline V gene encodes CDR1 KGHSH and CDR2 LQKENI. This CDR3 comprises 13 residues. The V segment lost 6 bases and the J segment 10 bases; nucleotides outside the gene matches: 5. The CDR3, as DNA: TGTGCCAGCTCTCCGGACAGGGAATCACCCCTCCACTTT. As protein: CASSPDRESPLHF.

V is TRBV5-1 and J is TRBJ2-1, with 8 positions matching TRBD2. V shed 2 bases and J 3 bases; nucleotides not matched to a gene: 4. Germline CDR1 SGHRS, CDR2 YFSETQ. The CDR3 runs 15 residues. CDR3 DNA sequence: TGCGCCAGCAGCTTAGAAGCGGGGGTCTACAATGAGCAGTTCTTC. Its translation is CASSLEAGVYNEQFF.

The rearrangement links TRBV6-5 to TRBJ2-5; 10 nucleotides agree with TRBD1. The V segment lost 4 bases and the J segment 3 bases; nucleotides outside the gene matches: 8. This CDR3 has 16 amino acids. CDR1 and CDR2 (germline): MNHEY, SVGAGI. The CDR3 spells CASSFSGTGAEETQYF. The DNA of the CDR3 is TGTGCCAGCAGTTTCTCCGGGACAGGGGCGGAAGAGACCCAGTACTTC.

In this sample, this clone turned up once. V usage is TRBV10-1 and J usage is TRBJ2-1; 7 bases agree with TRBD2. V lost 3 bases and J lost 7; bases outside the gene matches: 6. The CDR3 has 14 residues. Germline loops: CDR1 WNHNN, CDR2 SYGVQD (reference sequence). The CDR3 region is CASSDRAGLNEQFF. Here the CDR3 DNA reads TGCGCCAGCAGTGATAGAGCGGGACTTAATGAGCAGTTCTTC.

The V call is TRBV6-5, the J call TRBJ2-2; D remains ambiguous. The V and J ends lost 2 bases and 7 bases respectively, with 8 bases between them. Germline CDR1 and CDR2: MNHEY and SVGAGI. CDR3 size: 13 residues. The chain's CDR3 is CASSYAVGGELFF. CDR3 sequence (DNA): TGTGCCAGCAGTTACGCCGTCGGCGGGGAGCTGTTTTTT.

The genes are TRBV27 and TRBJ2-5; 9 positions agree with TRBD2. CDR1 MNHEY and CDR2 SMNVEV come from the germline V gene (reference sequence). This CDR3 has 16 residues. Trimming cost V 5 bases and J 5 bases; bases outside gene matches: 12. In nucleotides, the CDR3 is TGTGCCAGCAGTCTCTTAGCGGGAGTGGTCGGGGAGACCCAGTACTTC. This sequence encodes CASSLLAGVVGETQYF.

This clone has just one count. The V and J genes are TRBV28 and TRBJ2-5; TRBD2 matches 7 bases. CDR1 is MDHEN and CDR2 is SYDVKM in the germline V gene. The length of the CDR3 is 16 residues. V trimming: 4 bases; J trimming: 7 bases; junction bases outside the gene matches: 15. This CDR3 is CASSSRWEGSAVTQYF. The DNA of the CDR3 is TGTGCCAGCAGTTCGAGGTGGGAGGGTTCCGCAGTGACCCAGTACTTC.

The rearrangement joins TRBV5-5 to TRBJ2-1; TRBD2 agrees at 10 bases. This CDR3 is built from 15 residues. Germline V gene sequence: CDR1 SGHKS, CDR2 YYEKEE (reference sequence). J gave up 4 bases and V 4 bases, and 5 bases lay outside the gene matches. As DNA, the CDR3 is TGTGCCAGCAGCCCCAGCGGGGGGGATTACAATGAGCAGTTCTTC. Protein: CASSPSGGDYNEQFF.

The rearrangement joins TRBV6-1 to TRBJ1-5; unclear D gene. V lost 1 base and J 7 bases, leaving 11 bases between the germline ends. CDR3 size: 14 residues. CDR1 is MNHNS, CDR2 SASEGT, per germline. For the CDR3, the DNA is TGTGCCAGCAGTGAAGGGGCAGGAGGGCAGCCCCAGCATTTT. This codes for CASSEGAGGQPQHF.

This sequence joins TRBV6-6 and TRBJ1-1, with 7 bases fitting TRBD1. The CDR3 is 14 amino acids. Germline lookup yields CDR1 MNHNY and CDR2 SVGAGI (reference sequence). With V trimmed by 7 bases and J by 7 bases, 12 bases remained unmatched. CDR3 DNA: TGTGCCAGCAAGTACGGGCAGGGGGGAGGTGAAGCTTTCTTT. Encoded protein: CASKYGQGGGEAFF.

V usage is TRBV7-9 and J usage is TRBJ2-7; TRBD1 matches at 7 bases. V was clipped by 2 bases and J by 3 bases; unmatched bases: 7. The CDR3 extends over 15 amino acids. The germline gives CDR1 SEHNR, CDR2 FQNEAQ (reference sequence). In DNA, the CDR3 is TGTGCCAGCAGCTTAAGGGGAAGACAGGGCTACGAGCAGTACTTC. This sequence encodes CASSLRGRQGYEQYF.

V is TRBV6-1 and J is TRBJ2-1; TRBD2 aligns across 9 bases. Losses at the gene ends were 5 bases for V and 3 bases for J; bases not matched to a gene: 5. The CDR3 runs to 15 residues. Per the germline V gene, CDR1 is MNHNS and CDR2 is SASEGT. The CDR3 nucleotides are TGTGCCAGCAGTCCCGATAGCGGGGGCTACAATGAGCAGTTCTTC. It codes for CASSPDSGGYNEQFF.

The rearrangement links TRBV13 to TRBJ2-1; tentatively, D is TRBD1 (5 bases). The germline gives CDR1 PRHDT, CDR2 FYEKMQ (reference sequence). The CDR3 is 15 residues long. Deletions cut 5 bases from V and 2 bases from J, with 13 bases between. CDR3 region: CASSPPTAAYNEQFF. The CDR3 DNA follows: TGTGCCAGCAGCCCCCCGACAGCTGCCTACAATGAGCAGTTCTTC.